The rows below give T cell receptor beta chains drawn from one sample of a study of blood T cell repertoires in COVID-19. Sequenced by immunoSEQ multiplex PCR; TCRdb stores in-frame clones only, minus some. The profile shows 110,000 or so clones, 85% of them singletons. Sequencing input: peripheral blood. The receptors derive from a human donor in a cohort sampled during active COVID-19. Each CDR3 is given with its conserved first and last residue. The D gene is left open where the match is weak. Expanded clones are given a class, and other clones once, few, many or no size at all.

TRBJ1-1	15	TRBV4-3	.	.	TGCGCCAGCAGCCTTCTTCTAGGACAGTACACTGAAGCTTTCTTT	CASSLLLGQYTEAFF
TRBJ1-4	13	TRBV6-5	.	.	TGTGCCAGCAGTTACGGTGGGAGGGAAAAACTGTTTTTT	CASSYGGREKLFF
TRBJ2-1	13	TRBV6-5	.	TRBD2	TGTGCCAGCAGTAAGGGACTATTCAATGAGCAGTTCTTC	CASSKGLFNEQFF
TRBJ2-1	15	TRBV19	.	TRBD2	TGTGCCAGTAGTATGACTAGCGGGAGACCTAATGAGCAGTTCTTC	CASSMTSGRPNEQFF
TRBJ1-5	13	TRBV28	few	.	TGTGCCAGCACCAGGGATAGCAATCAGCCCCAGCATTTT	CASTRDSNQPQHF
TRBJ2-7	16	TRBV11-2	.	.	TGTGCCAGCAGCATGCCGGTGAGGGCAGTTTCCTACGAGCAGTACTTC	CASSMPVRAVSYEQYF
TRBJ2-1	16	TRBV4-2	.	TRBD2	TGTGCCAGCAGCCCCCGGGGCGGGAGCTCCTATAATGAGCAGTTCTTC	CASSPRGGSSYNEQFF
TRBJ1-2	15	TRBV14	.	.	TGTGCCAGCAGCCAAGAGAACAGGGCCCTCTATGGCTACACCTTC	CASSQENRALYGYTF
TRBJ2-3	17	TRBV7-9	few	TRBD2	TGTGCCAGCAGCCCCCCCCTCTTTGCGGGGGGGTCCTATGCGCAGTATTTT	CASSPPLFAGGSYAQYF
TRBJ2-2	16	TRBV3-1/TRBV3-2	.	TRBD1	TGTGCCAGCAGCCCCCGAGGCAGGGGGCGCGTCGGGGAGCTGTTTTTT	CASSPRGRGRVGELFF
TRBJ2-1	16	TRBV10-2	.	.	TGCGCCAGCAGTGTCCAACAGGGAGCTCGCTACAATGAGCAGTTCTTC	CASSVQQGARYNEQFF
TRBJ2-1	15	TRBV6-5	.	TRBD2	TGTGCCAGCATATCAGGGACTAGCACCTACAATGAGCAGTTCTTC	CASISGTSTYNEQFF
TRBJ2-3	13	TRBV6-5	.	TRBD1	TGTGCCACCGAGACAGGGGGCACAGATACGCAGTATTTT	CATETGGTDTQYF
TRBJ1-3	12	TRBV29-1	.	.	TGCAGCGTTCTACTCAGGGGAAACACCATATATTTT	CSVLLRGNTIYF
TRBJ2-5	14	TRBV5-1	.	TRBD1	TGCGCCAGCAGCCCCCAGACAGGGTTTGAGACCCAGTACTTC	CASSPQTGFETQYF
TRBJ1-3	12	TRBV28	.	.	TGTGCCAGCAGTTTAGGGGAGCGGCCCATATATTTT	CASSLGERPIYF
TRBJ2-7	15	TRBV7-2	.	TRBD1	TGTGCCAGCAGATATCCGGGACAGGGCTCCTACGAGCAGTACTTC	CASRYPGQGSYEQYF
TRBJ2-3	14	TRBV25-1	.	.	TGTGCCAGCAGTGGCCCGAGGGGACAAGATACGCAGTATTTT	CASSGPRGQDTQYF
TRBJ1-1	13	TRBV18	once	.	TGTGCCAGCTCACCATTGGGGGGGACTGAAGCTTTCTTT	CASSPLGGTEAFF
TRBJ2-3	15	TRBV11-2	.	.	TGTGCCAGCAGCCCTATTAGGCGGATACCGGATACGCAGTATTTT	CASSPIRRIPDTQYF
TRBJ1-5	15	TRBV2	.	.	TGTGCCAGCAGTGTTACAGGGTATAGCAATCAGCCCCAGCATTTT	CASSVTGYSNQPQHF
TRBJ1-3	13	TRBV2	.	.	TGTGCCAGCAGTAGAGCCGCTGGAAACACCATATATTTT	CASSRAAGNTIYF
TRBJ2-3	15	TRBV19	.	.	TGTGCCAGTACCTTTGGCGGGGACGAATCAGATACGCAGTATTTT	CASTFGGDESDTQYF
TRBJ2-3	15	TRBV6-5	.	TRBD1	TGTGCCAGCAGAAAGGGGACAGGGGGCACAGATACGCAGTATTTT	CASRKGTGGTDTQYF
TRBJ2-3	16	TRBV30	once	TRBD2	TGTGCCTGGAGTGTATCACAGCGGGGGGCCGGAAATACGCAGTATTTT	CAWSVSQRGAGNTQYF
TRBJ1-6	13	TRBV25-1	.	.	TGTGCCAGCACCGATAGCAGGGATTCACCCCTCCACTTT	CASTDSRDSPLHF
TRBJ1-2	11	TRBV24-1	.	.	TGTGCCACCAGGGCCCCCCAGGACTACACCTTC	CATRAPQDYTF
TRBJ1-2	15	TRBV28	.	TRBD1	TGTGCCAGCACCTTGTGGGACAGCAACAACTATGGCTACACCTTC	CASTLWDSNNYGYTF
TRBJ2-3	11	TRBV2	.	.	TGTGCCAGCAGTTCCGGAGAGTCGCAGTATTTT	CASSSGESQYF
TRBJ2-7	15	TRBV6-6	.	.	TGTGCCAGCAGTTATGTGGCAGGGCCGTACTACGAGCAGTACTTC	CASSYVAGPYYEQYF
TRBJ2-3	14	TRBV5-4	.	TRBD2	TGTGCCAGCAGCTTAATTAGCGGGGAAGATACGCAGTATTTT	CASSLISGEDTQYF
TRBJ2-1	14	TRBV11-2	once	TRBD2	TGTGCCAGCAGCTTATATCGGGGGGGAAATGAGCAGTTCTTC	CASSLYRGGNEQFF
TRBJ1-1	13	TRBV19	.	.	TGTGCCAGTAGTCCGCTCAGGATAACTGAAGCTTTCTTT	CASSPLRITEAFF
TRBJ2-1	16	TRBV15	.	TRBD2	TGTGCCACCAGCGGCTGGCTAGCGGGGGCCCCCAATGAGCAGTTCTTC	CATSGWLAGAPNEQFF
TRBJ2-7	15	TRBV27	.	.	TGTGCCAGCAGTCGGGGAGTAAACAGTCGCTACGAGCAGTACTTC	CASSRGVNSRYEQYF
TRBJ1-2	13	TRBV15	.	.	TGTGCCACCAGCCCCAGCGCTAACTATGGCTACACCTTC	CATSPSANYGYTF
TRBJ1-1	17	TRBV14	few	.	TGTGCCAGCAGCCAAGATCTCGGACCGGGGGTAGGAACTGAAGCTTTCTTT	CASSQDLGPGVGTEAFF
TRBJ2-2	15	TRBV5-6	.	TRBD1	TGTGCCAGCAGCGGGGACAGGGACGGCACCGGGGAGCTGTTTTTT	CASSGDRDGTGELFF
TRBJ2-3	12	TRBV7-2	.	.	TGTGCCAGCAGCTCTTTTGCAGATACGCAGTATTTT	CASSSFADTQYF
TRBJ2-1	15	TRBV7-2	.	TRBD2	TGTGCCAGCAGCTTAGGCGGGGGGCACTACAATGAGCAGTTCTTC	CASSLGGGHYNEQFF
TRBJ1-1	13	TRBV5-1	.	.	TGCGCCAGCAGCCCCTCGGCAGGCACTGAAGCTTTCTTT	CASSPSAGTEAFF
TRBJ1-2	14	TRBV2	.	.	TGTGCCAGCACCACGGACAGAACTAACTATGGCTACACCTTC	CASTTDRTNYGYTF
TRBJ1-5	13	TRBV5-1	.	.	TGCGCCAGCAGCTTGAAATTAGATCAGCCCCAGCATTTT	CASSLKLDQPQHF
TRBJ1-5	14	TRBV5-1	.	.	TGCGCCAGCAGCGCCGGGGACTTTAATCAGCCCCAGCATTTT	CASSAGDFNQPQHF
TRBJ2-1	17	TRBV2	.	.	TGTGCCAGCAGTCGCCGCGACAGGCCGAGCTCCTACAATGAGCAGTTCTTC	CASSRRDRPSSYNEQFF
TRBJ1-5	12	TRBV12-3/TRBV12-4	.	.	TGTGCCAGCAGTCAGGGTTATCAGCCCCAGCATTTT	CASSQGYQPQHF
TRBJ1-2	16	TRBV6-2/TRBV6-3	.	TRBD1	TGTGCCAGCAGTTACGGGACAGGGGACTTCGGCTATGGCTACACCTTC	CASSYGTGDFGYGYTF
TRBJ2-2	16	TRBV28	.	.	TGTGCCAGCAGTTTATCTGCAGGCGAAGGCACCGGGGAGCTGTTTTTT	CASSLSAGEGTGELFF
TRBJ1-2	12	TRBV12-3/TRBV12-4	.	TRBD1	TGTGCCAGCAGTGGACAGGGCGGCGGCTACACCTTC	CASSGQGGGYTF
TRBJ1-1	14	TRBV6-1	.	.	TGTGCCAGCAGTGCAGCAGAGGCGAACACTGAAGCTTTCTTT	CASSAAEANTEAFF
TRBJ1-6	15	TRBV7-9	.	.	TGTGCCAGCAGCATAGGAGACAGGTCCAATTCACCCCTCCACTTT	CASSIGDRSNSPLHF
TRBJ2-7	14	TRBV24-1	once	.	TGTGCCACCAGTGATTCATCGGGAACGGACGAGCAGTACTTC	CATSDSSGTDEQYF
TRBJ1-1	14	TRBV27	.	.	TGTGCCAGCAGTTCCGCCGGGGGAGGGACTGAAGCTTTCTTT	CASSSAGGGTEAFF
TRBJ1-3	14	TRBV7-8	once	.	TGTGCCAGCAGCATGGGGCCCAAACGGAACACCATATATTTT	CASSMGPKRNTIYF
TRBJ2-1	15	TRBV11-2	few	TRBD2	TGTGCCAGCAGCCCGGGACTAGCGGGGGTGAATGAGCAGTTCTTC	CASSPGLAGVNEQFF